The rows below give T cell receptor beta chains drawn from one sample of a study of T cell changes during pregnancy in multiple sclerosis. This table comes from immunoSEQ multiplex PCR, and its TCRdb copy is limited to in-frame clones, with some not included. The sample records 41,000 or so clones, roughly nine tenths being singletons. The sample consisted of CD4+ T cells from peripheral blood mononuclear cells, taken in the first trimester of pregnancy. The receptor set was obtained from a female donor with multiple sclerosis, enrolled in a pregnancy study. CDR3s include the opening cysteine and the closing phenylalanine or tryptophan. Fields, in order: J gene, clone size, V gene, CDR3 length, D gene, CDR3 protein, CDR3 DNA. The D gene is left open where the match is weak. Expanded clones get a size class; other rows say once, few or many, or leave the size out.

j_gene: TRBJ1-3; abundance: NA; v_gene: TRBV14; len: 15; d_gene: NA; CDR3aa: CASSQRVGAANTIYF; CDR3nt: TGTGCCAGCAGCCAACGTGTGGGGGCTGCGAACACCATATATTTT
j_gene: TRBJ1-1; abundance: NA; v_gene: TRBV28; len: 16; d_gene: NA; CDR3aa: CASSPVGGGWNTEAFF; CDR3nt: TGTGCCAGCAGTCCCGTGGGAGGGGGATGGAACACTGAAGCTTTCTTT
j_gene: TRBJ2-1; abundance: NA; v_gene: TRBV5-1; len: 16; d_gene: TRBD1; CDR3aa: CASREGGTGVYNEQFF; CDR3nt: TGCGCCAGCAGAGAGGGGGGGACAGGGGTGTACAATGAGCAGTTCTTC
j_gene: TRBJ2-1; abundance: NA; v_gene: TRBV29-1; len: 15; d_gene: TRBD2; CDR3aa: CSVEGTGGPRNEQFF; CDR3nt: TGCAGCGTTGAGGGTACGGGAGGGCCGCGAAATGAGCAGTTCTTC
j_gene: TRBJ2-3; abundance: NA; v_gene: TRBV7-4; len: 12; d_gene: TRBD2; CDR3aa: CASSTQRDPQYF; CDR3nt: TGTGCCAGCAGCACCCAGCGGGACCCGCAGTATTTT
j_gene: TRBJ2-5; abundance: NA; v_gene: TRBV5-8; len: 15; d_gene: TRBD2; CDR3aa: CASSLGGRDLETQYF; CDR3nt: TGTGCCAGCAGCCTCGGCGGGAGGGACTTAGAGACCCAGTACTTC
j_gene: TRBJ1-2; abundance: NA; v_gene: TRBV9; len: 14; d_gene: NA; CDR3aa: CASSVERWSYGYTF; CDR3nt: TGTGCCAGCAGCGTAGAAAGGTGGAGCTATGGCTACACCTTC
j_gene: TRBJ2-7; abundance: NA; v_gene: TRBV6-1; len: 14; d_gene: NA; CDR3aa: CASRTVGRGNEQYF; CDR3nt: TGTGCCAGCAGGACAGTTGGACGTGGAAACGAGCAGTACTTC
j_gene: TRBJ1-1; abundance: NA; v_gene: TRBV9; len: 15; d_gene: TRBD1; CDR3aa: CASSVEGQGATEAFF; CDR3nt: TGTGCCAGCAGCGTAGAGGGACAGGGTGCCACTGAAGCTTTCTTT
j_gene: TRBJ2-1; abundance: NA; v_gene: TRBV5-1; len: 14; d_gene: TRBD2; CDR3aa: CASNVREGLPEQFF; CDR3nt: TGCGCCAGCAATGTCAGGGAGGGCCTACCTGAGCAGTTCTTC
j_gene: TRBJ2-7; abundance: NA; v_gene: TRBV7-8; len: 16; d_gene: TRBD2; CDR3aa: CASSSPWREGLGEQYF; CDR3nt: TGTGCCAGCAGCTCCCCTTGGCGGGAGGGCCTAGGGGAGCAGTACTTC
j_gene: TRBJ1-5; abundance: NA; v_gene: TRBV6-1; len: 14; d_gene: NA; CDR3aa: CASSLETANQPQHF; CDR3nt: TGTGCCAGCAGTCTAGAGACAGCAAATCAGCCCCAGCATTTT
j_gene: TRBJ2-2; abundance: NA; v_gene: TRBV29-1; len: 15; d_gene: TRBD2; CDR3aa: CSVSAGGSNTGELFF; CDR3nt: TGCAGCGTTTCAGCGGGAGGGTCGAACACCGGGGAGCTGTTTTTT
j_gene: TRBJ2-5; abundance: NA; v_gene: TRBV10-3; len: 14; d_gene: NA; CDR3aa: CAISVSGAAETQYF; CDR3nt: TGTGCCATCAGTGTTTCGGGAGCGGCGGAGACCCAGTACTTC
j_gene: TRBJ1-2; abundance: NA; v_gene: TRBV9; len: 16; d_gene: TRBD1; CDR3aa: CASSKLDRAAYDGYTF; CDR3nt: TGTGCCAGCAGCAAACTGGACAGGGCCGCCTACGATGGCTACACCTTC
j_gene: TRBJ2-7; abundance: NA; v_gene: TRBV7-2; len: 15; d_gene: NA; CDR3aa: CASSLGPRSSYEQYF; CDR3nt: TGTGCCAGCAGCTTAGGGCCGAGGAGCTCCTACGAGCAGTACTTC
j_gene: TRBJ2-1; abundance: NA; v_gene: TRBV11-2; len: 16; d_gene: TRBD1; CDR3aa: CASSTGQGLSHNEQFF; CDR3nt: TGTGCCAGCAGCACGGGACAGGGGCTAAGTCACAATGAGCAGTTCTTC
j_gene: TRBJ2-5; abundance: NA; v_gene: TRBV20-1; len: 11; d_gene: TRBD1; CDR3aa: CSARQGETQYF; CDR3nt: TGCAGTGCAAGACAGGGGGAGACCCAGTACTTC
j_gene: TRBJ1-2; abundance: NA; v_gene: TRBV7-2; len: 15; d_gene: NA; CDR3aa: CASSLVRTGDYGYTF; CDR3nt: TGTGCCAGCAGCTTAGTCAGGACGGGAGACTATGGCTACACCTTC
j_gene: TRBJ2-7; abundance: NA; v_gene: TRBV6-1; len: 15; d_gene: TRBD1; CDR3aa: CASSEGTGGSYEQYF; CDR3nt: TGTGCCAGCAGTGAAGGGACAGGGGGCTCCTACGAGCAGTACTTC
j_gene: TRBJ2-1; abundance: NA; v_gene: TRBV7-3; len: 13; d_gene: NA; CDR3aa: CASSPTLATEQFF; CDR3nt: TGTGCCAGCAGCCCTACCCTAGCAACTGAGCAGTTCTTC
j_gene: TRBJ2-1; abundance: NA; v_gene: TRBV29-1; len: 14; d_gene: TRBD2; CDR3aa: CSVQIAGGPSEQFF; CDR3nt: TGCAGCGTCCAAATAGCGGGAGGGCCGAGTGAGCAGTTCTTC
j_gene: TRBJ2-7; abundance: NA; v_gene: TRBV7-3; len: 14; d_gene: NA; CDR3aa: CASSLTTGVDEQYF; CDR3nt: TGTGCCAGCAGCTTAACAACCGGGGTCGACGAGCAGTACTTC
j_gene: TRBJ1-1; abundance: NA; v_gene: TRBV5-1; len: 14; d_gene: NA; CDR3aa: CASSPAGDNTEAFF; CDR3nt: TGCGCCAGCAGCCCCGCAGGGGATAACACTGAAGCTTTCTTT
j_gene: TRBJ2-2; abundance: once; v_gene: TRBV6-4; len: 15; d_gene: TRBD1; CDR3aa: CASSGTGGNTGELFF; CDR3nt: TGTGCCAGCAGTGGGACAGGGGGCAACACCGGGGAGCTGTTTTTT
j_gene: TRBJ2-7; abundance: NA; v_gene: TRBV5-5; len: 14; d_gene: TRBD2; CDR3aa: CASSLTGGTNEQYF; CDR3nt: TGTGCCAGCAGCTTGACCGGAGGGACTAACGAGCAGTACTTC
j_gene: TRBJ2-3; abundance: NA; v_gene: TRBV5-1; len: 17; d_gene: NA; CDR3aa: CASSLARGEFGIDTQYF; CDR3nt: TGCGCCAGCAGCTTGGCCAGGGGGGAGTTTGGGATAGATACGCAGTATTTT
j_gene: TRBJ2-3; abundance: NA; v_gene: TRBV19; len: 11; d_gene: NA; CDR3aa: CASSIADTQYF; CDR3nt: TGTGCCAGTAGTATCGCAGATACGCAGTATTTT
j_gene: TRBJ2-1; abundance: NA; v_gene: TRBV9; len: 16; d_gene: TRBD2; CDR3aa: CASSVEGLAGYNEQFF; CDR3nt: TGTGCCAGCAGCGTAGAGGGCCTAGCGGGGTACAATGAGCAGTTCTTC
j_gene: TRBJ2-1; abundance: NA; v_gene: TRBV9; len: 14; d_gene: TRBD2; CDR3aa: CASSPRREFNEQFF; CDR3nt: TGTGCCAGCAGCCCCAGGCGGGAGTTTAATGAGCAGTTCTTC
j_gene: TRBJ1-1; abundance: NA; v_gene: TRBV7-2; len: 15; d_gene: TRBD1; CDR3aa: CASSLGDRRNTEAFF; CDR3nt: TGTGCCAGCAGCTTGGGGGACAGGCGGAACACTGAAGCTTTCTTT
j_gene: TRBJ1-3; abundance: NA; v_gene: TRBV6-5; len: 15; d_gene: NA; CDR3aa: CASSLDGPGGNTIYF; CDR3nt: TGTGCCAGCAGTCTCGACGGTCCAGGAGGAAACACCATATATTTT
j_gene: TRBJ2-5; abundance: NA; v_gene: TRBV5-4; len: 15; d_gene: NA; CDR3aa: CASSSLGGSEETQYF; CDR3nt: TGTGCCAGCAGCTCCCTAGGGGGATCAGAGGAGACCCAGTACTTC
j_gene: TRBJ2-7; abundance: NA; v_gene: TRBV5-1; len: 12; d_gene: NA; CDR3aa: CASSLGTHEQYF; CDR3nt: TGCGCCAGCAGCTTGGGCACACACGAGCAGTACTTC
j_gene: TRBJ2-7; abundance: NA; v_gene: TRBV2; len: 12; d_gene: TRBD1; CDR3aa: CASGTGVGEQYF; CDR3nt: TGTGCCAGCGGGACAGGGGTGGGAGAGCAGTACTTC
j_gene: TRBJ1-5; abundance: NA; v_gene: TRBV7-3; len: 16; d_gene: NA; CDR3aa: CASSAPGTMGNQPQHF; CDR3nt: TGTGCCAGCAGCGCCCCCGGGACAATGGGGAATCAGCCCCAGCATTTT
j_gene: TRBJ2-5; abundance: NA; v_gene: TRBV7-2; len: 17; d_gene: TRBD2; CDR3aa: CASSSQGSGKSQETQYF; CDR3nt: TGTGCCAGCAGCTCCCAAGGTAGCGGGAAGTCTCAAGAGACCCAGTACTTC
j_gene: TRBJ2-1; abundance: NA; v_gene: TRBV18; len: 16; d_gene: TRBD2; CDR3aa: CASSPRLAGVHNEQFF; CDR3nt: TGTGCCAGCTCACCGCGGTTAGCGGGAGTACACAATGAGCAGTTCTTC
j_gene: TRBJ2-1; abundance: NA; v_gene: TRBV28; len: 14; d_gene: TRBD2; CDR3aa: CASSLLAGYNEQFF; CDR3nt: TGTGCCAGCAGTCTGCTAGCGGGATACAATGAGCAGTTCTTC
j_gene: TRBJ2-1; abundance: NA; v_gene: TRBV6-1; len: 16; d_gene: TRBD2; CDR3aa: CASSDRLAGSYNEQFF; CDR3nt: TGTGCCAGCAGTGACCGACTAGCGGGATCGTACAATGAGCAGTTCTTC
j_gene: TRBJ2-1; abundance: NA; v_gene: TRBV5-4; len: 17; d_gene: NA; CDR3aa: CASSSRFERSSYNEQFF; CDR3nt: TGTGCCAGCAGCTCGCGGTTTGAGCGGAGCTCCTACAATGAGCAGTTCTTC
j_gene: TRBJ2-1; abundance: NA; v_gene: TRBV19; len: 17; d_gene: TRBD1; CDR3aa: CASSIDPPGTAINEQFF; CDR3nt: TGTGCCAGTAGTATAGATCCCCCGGGGACAGCGATCAATGAGCAGTTCTTC
j_gene: TRBJ2-3; abundance: NA; v_gene: TRBV4-1; len: 15; d_gene: NA; CDR3aa: CASSQDGTSTDTQYF; CDR3nt: TGCGCCAGCAGCCAAGACGGGACTAGCACAGATACGCAGTATTTT
j_gene: TRBJ2-1; abundance: once; v_gene: TRBV5-4; len: 14; d_gene: TRBD2; CDR3aa: CASSSRTSGNEQFF; CDR3nt: TGTGCCAGCAGCTCTAGGACTAGCGGAAATGAGCAGTTCTTC
j_gene: TRBJ1-4; abundance: NA; v_gene: TRBV6-5; len: 15; d_gene: TRBD1; CDR3aa: CASSYSTGGGEKLFF; CDR3nt: TGTGCCAGCAGTTACTCGACAGGGGGGGGAGAAAAACTGTTTTTT
j_gene: TRBJ1-3; abundance: NA; v_gene: TRBV5-1; len: 15; d_gene: TRBD1; CDR3aa: CASSPGTGTGNTIYF; CDR3nt: TGCGCCAGCAGCCCGGGGACAGGGACAGGAAACACCATATATTTT
j_gene: TRBJ1-3; abundance: NA; v_gene: TRBV5-1; len: 18; d_gene: NA; CDR3aa: CASSLAPDTTGGRNTIYF; CDR3nt: TGCGCCAGCAGCTTGGCCCCGGACACTACTGGTGGGAGAAACACCATATATTTT
j_gene: TRBJ2-7; abundance: NA; v_gene: TRBV6-5; len: 15; d_gene: TRBD1; CDR3aa: CASSYFSRGLDEQYF; CDR3nt: TGTGCCAGCAGTTATTTTTCCAGGGGGCTCGACGAGCAGTACTTC
j_gene: TRBJ1-2; abundance: NA; v_gene: TRBV11-2; len: 15; d_gene: TRBD1; CDR3aa: CASSTGTGGAYGYTF; CDR3nt: TGTGCCAGCAGTACAGGGACAGGGGGTGCCTATGGCTACACCTTC
j_gene: TRBJ1-5; abundance: NA; v_gene: TRBV28; len: 12; d_gene: NA; CDR3aa: CASSQGNQPQHF; CDR3nt: TGTGCCAGCAGCCAGGGGAATCAGCCCCAGCATTTT
j_gene: TRBJ2-1; abundance: NA; v_gene: TRBV9; len: 14; d_gene: TRBD2; CDR3aa: CASSVVGRASEQFF; CDR3nt: TGTGCCAGCAGCGTAGTGGGGAGGGCTAGCGAGCAGTTCTTC
j_gene: TRBJ2-3; abundance: NA; v_gene: TRBV18; len: 15; d_gene: NA; CDR3aa: CASSPPREGTDTQYF; CDR3nt: TGTGCCAGCTCACCACCGAGGGAGGGCACAGATACGCAGTATTTT
j_gene: TRBJ2-5; abundance: NA; v_gene: TRBV5-6; len: 14; d_gene: NA; CDR3aa: CASSLDGGTETQYF; CDR3nt: TGTGCCAGCAGCTTGGATGGAGGGACCGAGACCCAGTACTTC
j_gene: TRBJ2-7; abundance: NA; v_gene: TRBV5-5; len: 14; d_gene: TRBD2; CDR3aa: CASSFRLAASEQYF; CDR3nt: TGTGCCAGCAGCTTTCGGCTAGCGGCTTCCGAGCAGTACTTC
j_gene: TRBJ2-5; abundance: NA; v_gene: TRBV7-2; len: 14; d_gene: TRBD1; CDR3aa: CASSFDRGGETQYF; CDR3nt: TGTGCCAGCAGCTTCGACAGGGGGGGCGAGACCCAGTACTTC
j_gene: TRBJ2-5; abundance: NA; v_gene: TRBV5-4; len: 13; d_gene: NA; CDR3aa: CASSLWEKETQYF; CDR3nt: TGTGCCAGCAGCTTGTGGGAGAAGGAGACCCAGTACTTC
j_gene: TRBJ2-1; abundance: NA; v_gene: TRBV28; len: 12; d_gene: NA; CDR3aa: CASRTRIGEQFF; CDR3nt: TGTGCCAGCAGGACTAGGATAGGTGAGCAGTTCTTC
j_gene: TRBJ2-7; abundance: NA; v_gene: TRBV28; len: 15; d_gene: NA; CDR3aa: CASSSSGLGSYEQYF; CDR3nt: TGTGCCAGCAGTTCCTCAGGGTTGGGCTCCTACGAGCAGTACTTC
j_gene: TRBJ2-1; abundance: once; v_gene: TRBV11-2; len: 15; d_gene: TRBD2; CDR3aa: CASSLAGGSGPEQFF; CDR3nt: TGTGCCAGCAGCTTAGCTGGCGGGAGCGGTCCAGAGCAGTTCTTC